Listed here are 28 T cell receptor beta chains from one sample, sequenced in a study of blood T cell repertoires in COVID-19. Generated by immunoSEQ multiplex PCR, the TCRdb table keeps only in-frame clones and is missing some. Seen here are 39,000 or so clones, about 86% observed once, and the top ten hold about 44%. Material for sequencing was peripheral blood. These TCRs come from an elderly woman with active or convalescent COVID-19.

The chain employs TRBV18 and TRBJ2-4; weak D call: TRBD2 (5 bases). V gave up 6 bases and J gave up 8 bases, with 14 bases separating them. Germline V gene data show CDR1 as KGHSH and CDR2 as LQKENI. The CDR3 runs to 13 residues. The CDR3 sequence: CASSGQTRDIQYF. The CDR3 coding sequence is TGTGCCAGCTCCGGGCAAACGAGGGACATTCAGTACTTC.

The J gene is TRBJ1-6, the V gene TRBV7-9; perhaps TRBD1 as D (6 bases). Between the trimmed V and J ends, which lost 5 bases and 8 bases, there was a span of 19 bases. This CDR3 spans 16 amino acids. Germline V gene data show CDR1 as SEHNR and CDR2 as FQNEAQ (reference sequence). The DNA of the CDR3 is TGTGCCAGCAGCCTGGGGGCCGGTCGATCATATTCACCCCTCCACTTT. It specifies CASSLGAGRSYSPLHF. Full variable domain (remainder filled in from reference TRBV7-9 and TRBJ1-6): DTGVSQNPRHKITKRGQNVTFRCDPISEHNRLYWYRQTLGQGPEFLTYFQNEAQLEKSRLLSDRFSAERPKGSFSTLEIQRTEQGDSAMYLCASSLGAGRSYSPLHFGNGTRLTVT.

This clone is large in the sample. The rearrangement links TRBV6-5 to TRBJ2-1; 12 nucleotides align to TRBD2. J lost 7 bases, V lost 2 bases, and 3 bases had no gene match. Germline V CDR1 and CDR2: MNHEY, SVGAGI. CDR3 length: 15 residues. The CDR3 sequence is CASSYGLAGMNEQFF. CDR3 bases: TGTGCCAGCAGTTACGGACTAGCGGGAATGAATGAGCAGTTCTTC.

The gene calls are TRBV2 and TRBJ2-3; D gene uncertain. This CDR3 comprises 11 residues. Per the germline V gene, CDR1 is SNHLY and CDR2 is FYNNEI. V gave up 4 bases and J gave up 5 bases, with 4 bases separating them. CDR3 bases: TGTGCCAGCAGTGGAGTAGATACGCAGTATTTT. Its protein product is CASSGVDTQYF.

The rearrangement links TRBV4-2 to TRBJ1-4; 11 bases match TRBD1. The CDR3 is 18 amino acids. Germline V lookup: CDR1 LGHNA, CDR2 YNFKEQ. J gave up 3 bases and V 3 bases, and 9 bases lay outside the gene matches. CDR3 protein: CASSQGGQGALANEKLFF. The CDR3 bases are TGTGCCAGCAGCCAGGGAGGACAGGGGGCCCTTGCTAATGAAAAACTGTTTTTT.

This clone is medium-sized (0.01 to 0.1%) within its sample. The chain employs TRBV7-9 and TRBJ1-4; maybe TRBD1 (5 bases). The germline gives CDR1 SEHNR, CDR2 FQNEAQ (reference sequence). The CDR3 sequence is 14 residues long. V lost 0 bases and J lost 7, with 9 bases in between. This CDR3 reads CASSLAGAGEKLFF. CDR3 coding DNA: TGTGCCAGCAGCTTAGCAGGGGCTGGTGAAAAACTGTTTTTT.

The CDR3 DNA follows: TGTGCCAGCAGCCCACTCACTATCCCTCAAGAGACCCAGTACTTC. Translated: CASSPLTIPQETQYF. J is TRBJ2-5 and V is TRBV3-1 (or the pseudogene TRBV3-2); D not resolved. With 4 bases removed from V and 2 bases from J, the gap between germline ends came to 14 bases. The CDR3 totals 15 residues. CDR1 LGHDT and CDR2 YNNKEL come from the germline V gene (reference sequence).

This chain connects TRBV27 to TRBJ1-1; TRBD1 matches 8 bases. After removal of 3 bases from V and 5 bases from J, the junction contained 2 bases not matched to a gene. Germline V gene data show CDR1 as MNHEY and CDR2 as SMNVEV (reference sequence). This CDR3 is built from 13 residues. The CDR3 sequence: CASSFRGLTEAFF. CDR3 nucleotides: TGTGCCAGCAGTTTCAGGGGGCTTACTGAAGCTTTCTTT.

This clone was counted once. The gene calls are TRBV5-1 and TRBJ2-2; TRBD2 aligns across 12 bases. CDR3 length: 17 amino acids. The germline CDR1 and CDR2 sequences are SGHRS and YFSETQ. V shed 7 bases and J 4 bases; nucleotides not matched to a gene: 11. In DNA form, the CDR3 reads TGCGCCAGCCAATCCCTAGCGGGAGGGCGAGGCACCGGGGAGCTGTTTTTT. Protein: CASQSLAGGRGTGELFF.

The genes are TRBV28 and TRBJ2-5; no clear D. CDR1 and CDR2 (germline): MDHEN, SYDVKM. The V gene lost 8 bases and the J gene lost 5 bases, with 12 bases spanning the gap. The CDR3 sequence is 12 residues long. The CDR3 DNA reads TGTGCCAGCGGATCCACTACGGAGACCCAGTACTTC. Amino acid sequence: CASGSTTETQYF.

The chain carries TRBV6-5 and TRBJ1-3, with TRBD1 matching 7 bases. This CDR3 has 13 residues. Germline lookup yields CDR1 MNHEY and CDR2 SVGAGI. After removal of 5 bases from V and 4 bases from J, the junction contained 2 bases not matched to a gene. The DNA for the CDR3 is TGTGCCAGCAGTCTCAGGGGGGGAAACACCATATATTTT. This sequence encodes CASSLRGGNTIYF.

The V and J genes are TRBV28 and TRBJ2-7; 9 nucleotides align to TRBD1. Germline values: CDR1 MDHEN, CDR2 SYDVKM. The CDR3 is 15 amino acids. The J segment lost 5 bases and the V segment lost 6 bases, leaving 11 bases of the junction unmatched. The CDR3 reads CASSWAGQGGDEQYF. The CDR3, as DNA: TGTGCCAGCAGCTGGGCGGGACAGGGAGGAGACGAGCAGTACTTC.

The genes are TRBV28 and TRBJ1-5, with 7 bases aligning to TRBD1. Germline-derived CDR1 and CDR2 are MDHEN and SYDVKM. The CDR3 is 13 residues long. The V gene end was trimmed by 3 bases and the J gene end by 7 bases; junction bases not matched to a gene: 3. This CDR3 is CASSLEGQQPQHF. Written as DNA, the CDR3 is TGTGCCAGCAGTTTGGAGGGACAGCAGCCCCAGCATTTT.

The V call is TRBV24-1, the J call TRBJ1-2; 9 nucleotides match TRBD1. Trimming cost V 3 bases and J 4 bases; bases outside gene matches: 5. This CDR3 comprises 15 residues. CDR1 is KGHDR, CDR2 SFDVKD, per germline. The CDR3 here is CATSDAGTGTYGYTF. The CDR3 DNA reads as TGTGCCACCAGTGATGCTGGGACAGGGACCTATGGCTACACCTTC.

The chain combines TRBV4-1 with TRBJ1-5, with 8 bases identical to TRBD1. Losses at the gene ends were 3 bases for V and 4 bases for J; bases not matched to a gene: 8. The length of the CDR3 is 16 residues. Germline values: CDR1 MGHRA, CDR2 YSYEKL. The CDR3 here is CASSHIGQGENQPQHF. DNA of the CDR3: TGCGCCAGCAGCCATATAGGACAGGGAGAAAATCAGCCCCAGCATTTT.

This clone was seen only once. J is TRBJ2-1 and V is TRBV10-3, with TRBD2 matching over 7 bases. V dropped 4 bases and J dropped 0; count of bases not matched to a gene: 3. The germline V gene encodes CDR1 ENHRY and CDR2 SYGVKD. The CDR3 is made up of 15 amino acids. The CDR3 spells CAISVGGSSYNEQFF. CDR3 DNA: TGTGCCATCAGTGTGGGGGGGAGCTCCTACAATGAGCAGTTCTTC.

The rearrangement links TRBV9 to TRBJ1-1; D gene ambiguous. Germline CDR1 reads SGDLS; CDR2 reads YYNGEE. This CDR3 contains 13 residues. Trimming left V 0 bases short and J 8 bases short, with 11 bases between. CDR3 DNA: TGTGCCAGCAGCGTAGGAGGCTACTCCGAAGCTTTCTTT. Amino acid sequence: CASSVGGYSEAFF.

This chain links TRBV7-3 with TRBJ2-7; 8 bases align to TRBD2. Germline CDR1 reads SGHTA; CDR2 reads FQGTGA. V lost 2 bases, J lost 0 bases, and 3 bases stayed unmatched. The CDR3 has 15 residues. The CDR3 DNA reads as TGTGCCAGCAGCTTATTCGCGGGGGGCTCCTACGAGCAGTACTTC. Amino acids: CASSLFAGGSYEQYF. Complete variable domain (other parts from reference TRBV7-3 and TRBJ2-7): GAGVSQTPSNKVTEKGKYVELRCDPISGHTALYWYRQSLGQGPEFLIYFQGTGAADDSGLPNDRFFAVRPEGSVSTLKIQRTERGDSAVYLCASSLFAGGSYEQYFGPGTRLTVT.

This clone was picked up many times. This sequence joins TRBV5-1 and TRBJ2-5; maybe TRBD1 (5 bases). Trimming left V 1 base short and J 7 bases short, with 17 bases between. The CDR3 sequence is 15 residues long. Per the germline V gene, CDR1 is SGHRS and CDR2 is YFSETQ. This CDR3 reads CASSLSGRASLTQYF. CDR3 DNA sequence: TGCGCCAGCAGCTTGTCTGGCAGGGCCTCCCTGACCCAGTACTTC.

The chain combines TRBV19 with TRBJ2-1, with 11 bases identical to TRBD1. Unmatched junction bases numbered 20, after V lost 7 bases and J lost 9 bases. The CDR3 is made up of 18 amino acids. Germline V CDR1 and CDR2: LNHDA, SQIVND (reference sequence). Here the CDR3 DNA reads TGTGCCAGTACTAGGGCGGCTCTGAGGGACAGGGGGACGAGTGAGCAGTTCTTC. Protein sequence: CASTRAALRDRGTSEQFF.

The chain carries TRBV19 and TRBJ2-7; D is possibly TRBD1 (6 bases). Germline V lookup: CDR1 LNHDA, CDR2 SQIVND (reference sequence). Trimming removed 6 bases from V and 0 bases from J, with 15 bases in between. The CDR3 spans 15 residues. In DNA, the CDR3 is TGTGCCAGTAGGGCAAGACAGGATGGCTCCTACGAGCAGTACTTC. It encodes CASRARQDGSYEQYF.

The rearrangement links TRBV7-9 to TRBJ1-6; TRBD1 aligns across 8 bases. J was trimmed by 15 bases and V by 1 base; bases with no gene match: 11. CDR1 SEHNR and CDR2 FQNEAQ come from the germline V gene (reference sequence). The CDR3 runs to 15 residues. CDR3 loop: CASSLEGGDRQHLHF. In DNA, the CDR3 is TGTGCCAGCAGCTTAGAAGGTGGGGACAGGCAGCACCTCCACTTT. Variable domain in full (rest from reference TRBV7-9 and TRBJ1-6): DTGVSQNPRHKITKRGQNVTFRCDPISEHNRLYWYRQTLGQGPEFLTYFQNEAQLEKSRLLSDRFSAERPKGSFSTLEIQRTEQGDSAMYLCASSLEGGDRQHLHFGNGTRLTVT.

CDR3 sequence (DNA): TGTGCCAGCAGCGATGGGACTATTAAACCCTACGAGCAGTACTTC. Translation: CASSDGTIKPYEQYF. The chain links TRBV25-1 to TRBJ2-7, with 7 bases identical to TRBD2. Germline V gene lookup returns CDR1 MGHDK and CDR2 SYGVNS. V lost 6 bases and J lost 2; bases outside the gene matches: 10. The CDR3 runs 15 residues.

The chain links TRBV6-5 to TRBJ1-1; weak D call: TRBD1 (5 bases). The CDR3 spans 15 residues. Trimming shortened V by 0 bases and J by 4 bases, and 12 bases separated the two germline ends. CDR1 is MNHEY and CDR2 is SVGAGI in the germline V gene. In DNA form, the CDR3 reads TGTGCCAGCAGTTACTCGTGGCAGGGCAGCACTGAAGCTTTCTTT. Protein: CASSYSWQGSTEAFF.

The gene calls are TRBV6-5 and TRBJ1-5; TRBD1 aligns across 8 bases. Trimming took 6 bases from V and 4 from J; bases not matched to a gene: 5. Germline values: CDR1 MNHEY, CDR2 SVGAGI. The CDR3 consists of 14 residues. Here the CDR3 reads CASRLNRGNQPQHF. In nucleotides, the CDR3 is TGTGCCAGCAGACTAAACAGGGGGAATCAGCCCCAGCATTTT.

The chain has TRBV28 and TRBJ1-1; perhaps TRBD1 as D (6 bases). Germline V gene sequence: CDR1 MDHEN, CDR2 SYDVKM. This CDR3 is 12 amino acids long. The germline V and J ends were trimmed by 6 bases and 6 bases, with 11 bases remaining between them. CDR3 sequence (DNA): TGTGCCAGCAGACTACAGGGACCTGAAGCTTTCTTT. Protein: CASRLQGPEAFF.

The rearrangement links TRBV3-1 (or the pseudogene TRBV3-2) to TRBJ2-2, with D possibly TRBD1 on 6 matching bases. The CDR3 extends over 12 amino acids. V was clipped by 8 bases and J by 4 bases, with 8 bases between them. Germline loops: CDR1 LGHDT, CDR2 YNNKEL (reference sequence). The CDR3 loop reads CASHRATGELFF. The CDR3 region has the DNA TGTGCCAGCCACAGGGCCACCGGGGAGCTGTTTTTT.

The chain carries TRBV28 and TRBJ2-1, with 8 bases that match TRBD1. V gave up 6 bases and J gave up 7 bases; unmatched junction bases: 23. The CDR3 is 19 residues long. Looked up from germline, CDR1 is MDHEN and CDR2 is SYDVKM. The CDR3 DNA reads as TGTGCCAGCAGCCCATTTTTAGAACTGGGACAGGCGATAGTGAATGAGCAGTTCTTC. Translation gives CASSPFLELGQAIVNEQFF.